This TCR beta chain stems from a study of blood T cell repertoires in COVID-19. Study overall: The United States, Italy and Spain provided the acute and convalescent COVID-19 samples. Sources were T cells, B-cell-depleted T cells, or PBMCs; the material itself was cDNA or gDNA.

Some clones are missing from TCRdb's copy, which holds only in-frame ones; the method was immunoSEQ multiplex PCR. The repertoire consists of around 160,000 clones, with about 80% occurring once and the leading ten covering approximately 3%. In this sample, this clone turned up once. Per germline, CDR1 KGHSH and CDR2 LQKENI. This CDR3 has 15 residues. Trimming removed 2 bases from V and 0 bases from J, with 8 bases in between. Participants spanned ages roughly 18 to 90 years and resided in about two dozen US areas. The recovered donors of Cohort 3 showed two negative PCRs, clearance, or symptom resolution.

The rearrangement links TRBV18 to TRBJ2-1; D possibly corresponds to TRBD2 (5 bases). This sequence was found in a woman aged 55 to 70 who had recovered from COVID-19. Sequenced material: PBMCs or T cells enriched from blood (not recorded which). The CDR3 loop reads CASSPTGSSYNEQFF. The CDR3 DNA reads TGTGCCAGCTCACCAACGGGGTCCTCCTACAATGAGCAGTTCTTC.